The 29 T cell receptor beta chains listed next were all sequenced from one sample in a study of blood T cell repertoires in COVID-19. Method: immunoSEQ multiplex PCR; TCRdb's copy keeps in-frame clones and lacks some. In the table there are around 99,000 clones, 84% of which are singletons. Specimen: peripheral blood. These TCRs come from a human donor in a cohort sampled during active COVID-19.

This clone was seen only once. V usage is TRBV19 and J usage is TRBJ2-4; D is undetermined. V dropped 1 base and J dropped 5 bases, with 6 bases sitting between them. The germline V gene has CDR1 LNHDA and CDR2 SQIVND (reference sequence). The CDR3 covers 13 residues. The CDR3 reads CASSIGQENIQYF. The CDR3 DNA is TGTGCCAGTAGTATAGGCCAGGAAAACATTCAGTACTTC.

J is TRBJ2-1 and V is TRBV4-3, with 8 bases matching TRBD2. CDR1 is LGHNA and CDR2 is YSLEER in the germline V gene. The J segment lost 8 bases and the V segment lost 0 bases, leaving 6 bases of the junction unmatched. The CDR3 length is 15 residues. CDR3 region: CASSQETSGRHEQFF. For the CDR3, the DNA is TGCGCCAGCAGCCAAGAGACCAGCGGGAGACATGAGCAGTTCTTC.

This chain connects TRBV20-1 to TRBJ1-1; D is unresolved. CDR3 length equals 14 residues. The V end lost 3 bases, the J end lost 1 base, and 12 bases lay between the germline ends. Germline V CDR1 and CDR2: DFQATT, SNEGSKA (reference sequence). As DNA, the CDR3 is TGCAGTGCTAGTCAGTCACGAGGGAACACTGAAGCTTTCTTT. Translated, it gives CSASQSRGNTEAFF.

The genes are TRBV6-5 and TRBJ2-5, with 7 bases matching TRBD2. Trimming removed 6 bases from V and 4 bases from J; junction bases left unmatched: 5. This CDR3 comprises 13 residues. Germline V lookup: CDR1 MNHEY, CDR2 SVGAGI. DNA of the CDR3: TGTGCCAGCAGGGGGAGGGCTCCAGAGACCCAGTACTTC. This translates into CASRGRAPETQYF.

This chain links TRBV6-5 with TRBJ1-4, with D perhaps matching TRBD1 (5 bases). Germline loops: CDR1 MNHEY, CDR2 SVGAGI. This CDR3 spans 13 amino acids. Deletions cut 6 bases from V and 2 bases from J, with 7 bases between. CDR3 in amino acids: CASRDSTNEKLFF. In DNA, the CDR3 is TGTGCCAGCAGAGACAGCACTAATGAAAAACTGTTTTTT.

This chain joins TRBV19 and TRBJ1-6; D remains ambiguous. The germline V gene has CDR1 LNHDA and CDR2 SQIVND (reference sequence). Trimming removed 3 bases from V and 7 bases from J, with 16 bases in between. The CDR3 is 16 amino acids. CDR3 DNA sequence: TGTGCCAGTAGTATGTCCGCGGGTTTTTACAATTCACCCCTCCACTTT. It specifies CASSMSAGFYNSPLHF.

This clone was observed a single time. The rearrangement joins TRBV12-3 or TRBV12-4 to TRBJ2-5, with D unresolved. V lost 3 bases and J lost 4, with 6 bases in between. The CDR3 contains 12 residues. The CDR3 coding sequence is TGTGCCAGCAGTTTTGAGAGAGAGACCCAGTACTTC. This sequence encodes CASSFERETQYF.

The rearrangement joins TRBV11-2 to TRBJ2-1, with 13 bases fitting TRBD2. The ends lost 6 bases at V and 5 bases at J; junction bases unmatched: 4. This CDR3 is built from 15 residues. Germline loops: CDR1 SGHAT, CDR2 FQNNGV. The CDR3 is CASRKLAGGDNEQFF. The CDR3 bases are TGTGCCAGCAGAAAACTAGCGGGAGGGGACAATGAGCAGTTCTTC. Full variable domain (outside the CDR3, taken from reference TRBV11-2 and TRBJ2-1): EAGVAQSPRYKIIEKRQSVAFWCNPISGHATLYWYQQILGQGPKLLIQFQNNGVVDDSQLPKDRFSAERLKGVDSTLKIQPAKLEDSAVYLCASRKLAGGDNEQFFGPGTRLTVL.

The genes are TRBV28 and TRBJ2-7, with 7 bases identical to TRBD2. The CDR3 is 15 amino acids. Germline V gene sequence: CDR1 MDHEN, CDR2 SYDVKM. V shed 6 bases, J shed 1 base, and the junction held 9 bases outside the gene matches. CDR3 amino acids: CASRRTRSSSYEQYF. CDR3 coding DNA: TGTGCCAGCAGGAGGACTAGATCGTCTTCCTACGAGCAGTACTTC.

The gene calls are TRBV6-6 and TRBJ1-1; the match to TRBD1 covers 9 bases. The germline CDR1 and CDR2 sequences are MNHNY and SVGAGI (reference sequence). Germline trimming cut 5 bases from V and 3 bases from J; bases unmatched to any gene: 10. The CDR3 runs 16 residues. The CDR3 nucleotides read TGTGCCAGCAGTAGAAACAGGGGGCAAGGCGACACTGAAGCTTTCTTT. Its translation: CASSRNRGQGDTEAFF.

The rearrangement joins TRBV18 to TRBJ1-1; D is unresolved. The V end lost 1 base, the J end lost 5 bases, and 17 bases lay between the germline ends. This CDR3 spans 16 amino acids. Germline lookup yields CDR1 KGHSH and CDR2 LQKENI. The CDR3 loop is CASSPQRGPVGTEAFF. CDR3 sequence (DNA): TGTGCCAGCTCACCACAGAGAGGGCCCGTGGGGACTGAAGCTTTCTTT. Using reference TRBV18 and TRBJ1-1 for the parts outside the CDR3, the full variable domain is NAGVMQNPRHLVRRRGQEARLRCSPMKGHSHVYWYRQLPEEGLKFMVYLQKENIIDESGMPKERFSAEFPKEGPSILRIQQVVRGDSAAYFCASSPQRGPVGTEAFFGQGTRLTVV.

This clone was observed a few times. The genes are TRBV5-4 and TRBJ2-7; 9 bases align to TRBD2. CDR1 and CDR2 (germline): SGHNT, YYREEE (reference sequence). CDR3 length: 15 residues. V lost 4 bases to trimming and J lost 4 bases; unmatched junction nucleotides: 9. CDR3 amino acids: CASSDPGLANYEQYF. The CDR3 nucleotides are TGTGCCAGCAGCGATCCGGGACTAGCAAATTACGAGCAGTACTTC. Combining the CDR3 with reference TRBV5-4 and TRBJ2-7 gives the whole variable domain ETGVTQSPTHLIKTRGQQVTLRCSSQSGHNTVSWYQQALGQGPQFIFQYYREEENGRGNFPPRFSGLQFPNYSSELNVNALELDDSALYLCASSDPGLANYEQYFGPGTRLTVT.

V and J are TRBV5-1 and TRBJ2-1; 12 nucleotides line up with TRBD2. V shed 4 bases and J 4 bases; nucleotides not matched to a gene: 6. The CDR3 sequence is 16 residues long. The germline V gene has CDR1 SGHRS and CDR2 YFSETQ. For the CDR3, the DNA is TGCGCCAGCAGCCAATCGACTAGCGGGGGATACAATGAGCAGTTCTTC. This codes for CASSQSTSGGYNEQFF.

The V gene is TRBV5-4, the J gene TRBJ2-2; 7 nucleotides agree with TRBD1. V lost 0 bases and J lost 2; bases outside the gene matches: 4. CDR1 and CDR2 (germline): SGHNT, YYREEE (reference sequence). The CDR3 is 16 residues long. CDR3 bases: TGTGCCAGCAGCTTGGAGGGGGCGGTTAACACCGGGGAGCTGTTTTTT. Encoded protein: CASSLEGAVNTGELFF.

This chain links TRBV6-4 with TRBJ1-6, with 7 bases fitting TRBD1. V trimming: 6 bases; J trimming: 7 bases; junction bases outside the gene matches: 6. This CDR3 has 14 amino acids. Germline V gives CDR1 MRHNA, CDR2 SNTAGT. CDR3 DNA: TGTGCCAGCAGCCTGACAGGGACAAATTCACCCCTCCACTTT. Translated, it gives CASSLTGTNSPLHF.

On this clone itself: The junction departs from germline at one end; a sequencing error may be responsible. V and J are TRBV23-1 and TRBJ2-3, with TRBD2 matching 7 bases. TRBV23-1 belongs to the ORF category, with a function that is uncertain. The CDR3 totals 15 residues. This CDR3 is CASSQSRGSRDTQYF. The CDR3 DNA reads TGCGCCAGCAGTCAATCTCGCGGGAGCAGAGATACGCAGTATTTT.

J is TRBJ1-1 and V is TRBV29-1, with a weak D call TRBD1 (6 bases). Between the trimmed V and J ends, which lost 4 bases and 0 bases, there was a span of 18 bases. CDR3 length: 16 amino acids. In germline, CDR1 is SQVTM, CDR2 ANQGSEA. For the CDR3, the DNA is TGCAGCGTTGCGGGGAGACAGGCTAATATGAACACTGAAGCTTTCTTT. This sequence encodes CSVAGRQANMNTEAFF.

This sequence joins TRBV2 and TRBJ2-1; 12 bases fit TRBD2. Germline CDR1 and CDR2: SNHLY and FYNNEI. The length of the CDR3 is 14 residues. The V gene end was trimmed by 6 bases and the J gene end by 15 bases; junction bases not matched to a gene: 12. This chain's CDR3 is CASRVGLAGERSFF. CDR3 nucleotide sequence: TGTGCCAGCAGGGTGGGACTAGCGGGCGAGCGGTCGTTCTTC.

V gene TRBV6-5 combines with J gene TRBJ1-2; TRBD1 matches 9 bases. Germline CDR1 is MNHEY and CDR2 is SVGAGI. V was pared by 6 bases and J by 4 bases, with 6 bases of the junction left unmatched. The CDR3 has 14 residues. The CDR3 coding sequence is TGTGCCAGCAGAAGTACAGGGGGCGCCTATGGCTACACCTTC. This codes for CASRSTGGAYGYTF.

The genes are TRBV30 and TRBJ2-3; D is undetermined. Germline CDR1 GTSNPN, CDR2 SVGIG (reference sequence). The V and J ends lost 3 bases and 2 bases respectively, with 9 bases between them. The CDR3 sequence is 13 residues long. The DNA of the CDR3 is TGTGCCTGGAGGGCGGAATACACAGATACGCAGTATTTT. As protein: CAWRAEYTDTQYF.

This clone appeared a single time. The DNA for the CDR3 is TGTGCCAGCAGCTTGGTGGGGGGGGCCACAGATACGCAGTATTTT. Residues: CASSLVGGATDTQYF. The V call is TRBV5-6, the J call TRBJ2-3, with D perhaps TRBD2 (7 bases). V was cut by 0 bases and J by 2 bases, with 10 bases left in between. Germline V gene sequence: CDR1 SGHDT, CDR2 YYEEEE. The CDR3 totals 15 residues.

The chain recombines TRBV6-2 or TRBV6-3 with TRBJ2-2; D call uncertain. Germline V CDR1 and CDR2: MNHEY, SVGEGT. V lost 6 bases and J lost 5, with 13 bases in between. The CDR3 has 14 residues. CDR3 bases: TGTGCCAGCAGCCCTACGTACGGGACCGGGGAGCTGTTTTTT. This translates into CASSPTYGTGELFF.

This clone has more than one count but fewer than ten. The chain couples TRBV5-6 to TRBJ1-4; 7 nucleotides agree with TRBD1. Germline CDR1 and CDR2: SGHDT and YYEEEE. The CDR3 extends over 17 amino acids. After removal of 0 bases from V and 5 bases from J, the junction contained 10 bases not matched to a gene. The CDR3 region is CASSLALGTAENEKLFF. CDR3 bases: TGTGCCAGCAGCTTGGCCTTAGGGACAGCCGAAAATGAAAAACTGTTTTTT.

This clone has only a few counts. This chain links TRBV7-3 with TRBJ2-2, with a possible D match to TRBD1 (6 bases). V lost 4 bases, J lost 7 bases, and 7 bases lay in between. Germline V gene data show CDR1 as SGHTA and CDR2 as FQGTGA. The CDR3 covers 12 residues. DNA of the CDR3: TGTGCCAGCAGCTCAGGGGTCGGGGAGCTGTTTTTT. It is translated as CASSSGVGELFF.

CDR3 sequence reads: CASSYSPDKTEAFF. DNA for the CDR3: TGTGCCAGCAGTTACTCTCCAGACAAAACTGAAGCTTTCTTT. The chain has TRBV6-5 and TRBJ1-1; D gene uncertain. This CDR3 region has 14 residues. Trimming took off 0 bases at V and 5 bases at J, with 10 bases between the two ends. Germline loops: CDR1 MNHEY, CDR2 SVGAGI.

The chain links TRBV27 to TRBJ2-7, with 8 bases that match TRBD1. In germline, CDR1 is MNHEY, CDR2 SMNVEV (reference sequence). The CDR3 runs to 15 residues. Trimming cost V 2 bases and J 2 bases; bases outside gene matches: 5. CDR3 in DNA: TGTGCCAGCAGTTTACGAACAGGGGGGACCTACGAGCAGTACTTC. This gives the protein CASSLRTGGTYEQYF.

The CDR3 coding sequence is TGTGCCAGTAGCTCCAAAGCCGGGACATACACCGGGGAGCTGTTTTTT. Its protein product is CASSSKAGTYTGELFF. The gene calls are TRBV19 and TRBJ2-2; D is perhaps TRBD1 (6 bases). This CDR3 is 16 amino acids long. Trimming removed 6 bases at V and 3 bases at J, with 17 bases between. CDR1 is LNHDA, CDR2 SQIVND, per germline (reference sequence).

The genes are TRBV19 and TRBJ2-1; 8 bases are shared with TRBD2. CDR1 is LNHDA and CDR2 is SQIVND in the germline V gene (reference sequence). This CDR3 spans 15 amino acids. Losses at the gene ends were 7 bases for V and 6 bases for J; bases not matched to a gene: 11. The CDR3 DNA sequence: TGTGCCAGTACCTCGGGAGGGCCGATGTTCAATGAGCAGTTCTTC. This sequence encodes CASTSGGPMFNEQFF.

Of note for this clone: The same CDR3 also results from other DNA sequences found in this sample. CDR3 DNA sequence: TGTGCCAGCAGTCTCGGGCCTTATAAAGGAGGCCAATCCGAGCAGTACGTC. Translated: CASSLGPYKGGQSEQYV. The V and J genes are TRBV6-6 and TRBJ2-7, with D possibly being TRBD2 (5 bases). The CDR3 spans 17 residues. V lost 5 bases and J 6 bases, leaving 26 bases between the germline ends. Germline CDR1 and CDR2: MNHNY and SVGAGI (reference sequence).